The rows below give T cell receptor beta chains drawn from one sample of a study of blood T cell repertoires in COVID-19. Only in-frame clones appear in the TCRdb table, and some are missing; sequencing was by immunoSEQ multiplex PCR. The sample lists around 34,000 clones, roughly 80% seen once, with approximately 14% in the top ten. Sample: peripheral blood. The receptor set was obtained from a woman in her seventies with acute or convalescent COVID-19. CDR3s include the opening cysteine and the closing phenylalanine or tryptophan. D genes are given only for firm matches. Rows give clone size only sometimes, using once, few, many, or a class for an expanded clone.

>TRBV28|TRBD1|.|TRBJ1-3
TGTGCCAGCAGTTTAGCCCACAGGGGATACACCATATATTTT
CASSLAHRGYTIYF
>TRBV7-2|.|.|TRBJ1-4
TGTGCCAGCAGCCAGGGACTCGGGGAAAAACTGTTTTTT
CASSQGLGEKLFF
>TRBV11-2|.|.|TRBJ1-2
TGTGCCAGCAGCTTAGATCCGAGCCGGAGCTATGGCTACACCTTC
CASSLDPSRSYGYTF
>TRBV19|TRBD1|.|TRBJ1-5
TGTGCCAGTAGTATTTCCAGGACAGGGGGCTGGCAGCCCCAGCATTTT
CASSISRTGGWQPQHF
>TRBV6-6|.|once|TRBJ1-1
TGTGCCAGCAGTTACTCGACAAAAGCTTTCTTT
CASSYSTKAFF
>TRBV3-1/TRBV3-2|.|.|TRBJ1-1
TGTGCCAGCAGCCAAGAGTCCGGGGGCACTGAAGCTTTCTTT
CASSQESGGTEAFF
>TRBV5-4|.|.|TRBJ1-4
TGTGCCAGCAGCCCGAGTCGGAGTTCTAATGAAAAACTGTTTTTT
CASSPSRSSNEKLFF
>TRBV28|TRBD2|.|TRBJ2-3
TGTGCCAGCAGTTTAAAGCGGGAGGGCCTTGGGAGCACAGATACGCAGTATTTT
CASSLKREGLGSTDTQYF
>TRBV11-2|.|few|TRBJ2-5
TGTGCCAGCAGCTTAGATTACAGGGCCAGTGAGACCCAGTACTTC
CASSLDYRASETQYF
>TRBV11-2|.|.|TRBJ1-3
TGTGCCAGCAGCTTGGAGAGTTTCTCTGGAAACACCATATATTTT
CASSLESFSGNTIYF
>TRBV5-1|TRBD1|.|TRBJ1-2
TGCGCCAGCAGCTTCCGGGACAGGGATAGCTACACCTTC
CASSFRDRDSYTF
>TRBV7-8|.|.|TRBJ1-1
TGTGCCAGCAGCCCCCGTGAGGGCCCGAACACTGAAGCTTTCTTT
CASSPREGPNTEAFF
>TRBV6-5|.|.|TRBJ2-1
TGTGCCAGCAGCACAGGGTACTACAATGAGCAGTTCTTC
CASSTGYYNEQFF
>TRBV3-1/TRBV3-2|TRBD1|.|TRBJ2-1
TGTGCCAGCAGCCAAGAGGGTTGGGGTAGGGACAGGGCTTATAATGAGCAGTTCTTC
CASSQEGWGRDRAYNEQFF
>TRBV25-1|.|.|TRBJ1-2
TGTGCCAGCAGTACAGCACTCTATGGCTACACCTTC
CASSTALYGYTF
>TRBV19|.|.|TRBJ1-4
TGTGCCAGTAGTATAGGAGTTCGGGAAAAACTGTTTTTT
CASSIGVREKLFF
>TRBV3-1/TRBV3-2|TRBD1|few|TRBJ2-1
TGTGCCAGCAGCCAAGGACAGGGCTTCGGTGAGCAGTTCTTC
CASSQGQGFGEQFF
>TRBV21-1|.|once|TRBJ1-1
TGTGCCAGCAGCATCCGATATGCCGGGGCAGGGGGAGCTGAAGCTTTCTTT
CASSIRYAGAGGAEAFF
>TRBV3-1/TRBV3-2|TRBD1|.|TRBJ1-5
TGTGCCAGCAGCTCCCGGACAGGGCCCCCCAATCAGCCCCAGCATTTT
CASSSRTGPPNQPQHF